Each of the 17 T cell receptor beta chains below was sequenced from the same sample in a study of blood T cell repertoires in COVID-19. Repertoires were generated with immunoSEQ multiplex PCR, while TCRdb's copy carries only in-frame clones and drops some. The table lists roughly 99,000 clones, about 90% of them singletons. The sample taken for sequencing was peripheral blood. The receptor set was obtained from a man in his fifties or sixties with COVID-19, enrolled during active disease.

The V and J genes are TRBV27 and TRBJ2-7, with D possibly being TRBD1 (5 bases). The V and J ends lost 6 bases and 0 bases respectively, with 9 bases between them. CDR1 MNHEY and CDR2 SMNVEV come from the germline V gene (reference sequence). This CDR3 is built from 13 residues. CDR3 in amino acids: CASRLTVSYEQYF. The DNA for the CDR3 is TGTGCCAGCAGGCTGACAGTCTCCTACGAGCAGTACTTC.

In its sample, this clone was seen once. The chain combines TRBV1 with TRBJ2-1; the D call TRBD2 from the table was never checked on the DNA. TRBV1 is annotated as a pseudogene. The CDR3 sequence is 16 residues long. The CDR3 is CTSSLLGLPIYNEQFF. The CDR3 DNA reads as TGCACCAGCAGCCTTTTGGGACTCCCTATTTACAATGAGCAGTTCTTC.

The CDR3 coding sequence is TGTGCCAGCATCGTGCAGGGGGCGAGCACCGGGGAGCTGTTTTTT. Protein sequence: CASIVQGASTGELFF. The chain recombines TRBV6-5 with TRBJ2-2; 8 bases map to TRBD1. The length of the CDR3 is 15 residues. The ends lost 7 bases at V and 4 bases at J; junction bases unmatched: 8. CDR1 MNHEY and CDR2 SVGAGI come from the germline V gene.

The chain is built from TRBV7-3 and TRBJ2-1, with 11 positions matching TRBD1. The J segment lost 6 bases and the V segment lost 5 bases, leaving 6 bases of the junction unmatched. CDR3 length: 15 residues. Germline loops: CDR1 SGHTA, CDR2 FQGTGA. The DNA for the CDR3 is TGTGCCAGCAGCAGGACAGGGGGCAGGGCCAATGAGCAGTTCTTC. Translation: CASSRTGGRANEQFF. Combining the CDR3 with reference TRBV7-3 and TRBJ2-1 gives the whole variable domain GAGVSQTPSNKVTEKGKYVELRCDPISGHTALYWYRQSLGQGPEFLIYFQGTGAADDSGLPNDRFFAVRPEGSVSTLKIQRTERGDSAVYLCASSRTGGRANEQFFGPGTRLTVL.

The rearrangement links TRBV2 to TRBJ2-7; TRBD1 is a possible D gene (5 bases). This CDR3 has 11 residues. V gave up 6 bases and J gave up 7 bases, with 10 bases separating them. CDR1 SNHLY and CDR2 FYNNEI come from the germline V gene. The CDR3 protein is CASRTPGEQYF. The CDR3, as DNA: TGTGCCAGCAGGACCCCAGGGGAGCAGTACTTC.

This chain joins TRBV19 and TRBJ2-7; TRBD1 agrees at 11 bases. The germline CDR1 and CDR2 sequences are LNHDA and SQIVND (reference sequence). V lost 5 bases, J lost 2 bases, and 8 bases stayed unmatched. The CDR3 is made up of 16 amino acids. The DNA of the CDR3 is TGTGCCAGTAGTCCGGGGACAGGGGGAAGCCCCTACGAGCAGTACTTC. Its translation is CASSPGTGGSPYEQYF. The full variable domain, in which reference TRBV19 and TRBJ2-7 provide the parts outside the CDR3, is DGGITQSPKYLFRKEGQNVTLSCEQNLNHDAMYWYRQDPGQGLRLIYYSQIVNDFQKGDIAEGYSVSREKKESFPLTVTSAQKNPTAFYLCASSPGTGGSPYEQYFGPGTRLTVT.

V gene TRBV7-8 combines with J gene TRBJ1-4, with D hard to call. Between the trimmed V and J ends, which lost 4 bases and 2 bases, there was a span of 17 bases. CDR1 SGHVS and CDR2 FQNEAQ come from the germline V gene. This CDR3 comprises 17 residues. The CDR3 coding sequence is TGTGCCAGCAGCTCCTCCCCGCACTTGGTTACTAATGAAAAACTGTTTTTT. It translates to CASSSSPHLVTNEKLFF.

This clone has only one observation. The CDR3 here is CATGGQSNTGELFF. CDR3 DNA sequence: TGTGCCACCGGGGGCCAGTCTAACACCGGGGAGCTGTTTTTT. The chain joins TRBV15 to TRBJ2-2; a weak D match, TRBD1 (6 bases). CDR3 size: 14 residues. Germline-derived CDR1 and CDR2 are LNHNV and YYDKDF (reference sequence). Trimming removed 8 bases from V and 2 bases from J, with 12 bases in between.

The DNA of the CDR3 is TGTGCCAGCAGCTTACGGCGGGGGAGTGGAACTAGCACAGATACGCAGTATTTT. It is translated as CASSLRRGSGTSTDTQYF. The rearrangement links TRBV11-2 to TRBJ2-3; 7 bases match TRBD2. This CDR3 contains 18 residues. From germline, CDR1 is SGHAT and CDR2 FQNNGV. The ends lost 2 bases at V and 0 bases at J; junction bases unmatched: 11.

The chain recombines TRBV7-8 with TRBJ2-7; D perhaps matches TRBD1 (5 bases). V was shortened by 1 base and J by 2 bases, with 9 bases between the two germline ends. The CDR3 consists of 14 residues. Germline assignment: CDR1 SGHVS and CDR2 FQNEAQ. The DNA of the CDR3 is TGTGCCAGCAGCTTAGGTAGACAGACCTACGAGCAGTACTTC. This gives the protein CASSLGRQTYEQYF.

This clone was observed a single time. This sequence joins TRBV11-2 and TRBJ2-7; the D gene is possibly TRBD2 (6 bases). V lost 1 base to trimming and J lost 2 bases, with 9 bases between them. Germline values: CDR1 SGHAT, CDR2 FQNNGV. The CDR3 loop spans 14 amino acids. As DNA, the CDR3 is TGTGCCAGCAGCTTAGGTAGCGGACCCTACGAGCAGTACTTC. It codes for CASSLGSGPYEQYF.

This chain uses TRBV27 with TRBJ1-3; TRBD1 matches at 7 bases. There are 15 residues in the CDR3. V was pared by 5 bases and J by 5 bases, with 9 bases of the junction left unmatched. Germline CDR1 reads MNHEY; CDR2 reads SMNVEV (reference sequence). In nucleotides, the CDR3 is TGTGCCAGCAGTCCGACAGGGTTTGTCAGAAACACCATATATTTT. This codes for CASSPTGFVRNTIYF.

This clone is a singleton in its sample. The chain's CDR3 is CASSLGVGTGFNYGYTF. The CDR3 nucleotides read TGTGCCAGCAGCCTCGGGGTTGGGACAGGTTTTAACTATGGCTACACCTTC. The chain recombines TRBV4-2 with TRBJ1-2; 8 positions match TRBD1. The V and J ends lost 4 bases and 1 base, in that order; junction bases with no gene match: 11. Germline CDR1 is LGHNA and CDR2 is YNFKEQ. There are 17 residues in the CDR3.

The chain links TRBV7-6 to TRBJ1-2; 7 nucleotides match TRBD1. The ends lost 1 base at V and 7 bases at J; junction bases unmatched: 21. Looked up from germline, CDR1 is SGHVS and CDR2 is FNYEAQ. The CDR3 totals 19 residues. CDR3 in amino acids: CASSLEPTQDRRRSRGYTF. CDR3 nucleotide sequence: TGTGCCAGCAGCTTAGAACCCACGCAGGACAGGAGGAGGTCCCGTGGCTACACCTTC.

The CDR3 DNA is TGTGCCAGCTCACCACGGCAGGGTGATGGAAACACCATATATTTT. It encodes CASSPRQGDGNTIYF. The chain carries TRBV18 and TRBJ1-3; D possibly corresponds to TRBD1 (5 bases). CDR1 and CDR2 from the germline V gene are KGHSH and LQKENI. Trimming cost V 1 base and J 3 bases, with 10 bases left between them. The length of the CDR3 is 15 residues.

The chain joins TRBV19 to TRBJ1-1; possible D gene TRBD1, 6 bases. V was pared by 1 base and J by 6 bases, with 21 bases between. Germline assignment: CDR1 LNHDA and CDR2 SQIVND (reference sequence). The CDR3 spans 17 residues. The CDR3 loop is CASSIGLGAGSLSEAFF. DNA for the CDR3: TGTGCCAGTAGTATAGGATTGGGGGCTGGGTCACTATCTGAAGCTTTCTTT.

The rearrangement uses TRBV15 and TRBJ1-6; tentatively, D is TRBD1 (5 bases). With 3 bases removed from V and 6 bases from J, the gap between germline ends came to 21 bases. CDR3 length equals 18 residues. The germline gives CDR1 LNHNV, CDR2 YYDKDF (reference sequence). The CDR3 DNA reads as TGTGCCACCAGCAGGGATAATCGGGCCGGGAGGGGTAATTCACCCCTCCACTTT. Protein sequence: CATSRDNRAGRGNSPLHF.